The 16 T cell receptor beta chains below all came from one sample that was sequenced in a study of OX40 agonist ivuxolimab in advanced cancers. The method was immunoSEQ multiplex PCR; TCRdb's version includes in-frame clones alone and lacks a portion of them. The table includes nearly 85,000 clones, about 86% detected once. The sequencing here drew on CD4+ or CD8+ T cells sorted from blood, taken in a trial of the OX40 agonist ivuxolimab. The receptor source for this set is an adult with an advanced solid tumor such as melanoma, head and neck, liver or kidney cancer.

The chain employs TRBV18 and TRBJ1-1; unclear D gene. Trimming took 4 bases from V and 1 from J, leaving 7 bases between them. The CDR3 has 13 residues. Germline V CDR1 and CDR2: KGHSH, LQKENI. The CDR3 DNA reads as TGTGCCAGCTCACTTGAGGGGAACACTGAAGCTTTCTTT. Translating gives CASSLEGNTEAFF.

V gene TRBV7-2 combines with J gene TRBJ2-7, with D maybe TRBD1 (6 bases). The CDR3 runs 13 residues. Germline lookup yields CDR1 SGHTA and CDR2 FQGNSA. V gave up 2 bases and J gave up 5 bases, with 10 bases separating them. In DNA form, the CDR3 reads TGTGCCAGCAGCTTAATCCGGACAGACGAGCAGTACTTC. Protein: CASSLIRTDEQYF.

This clone has just one count. V gene TRBV7-2 combines with J gene TRBJ1-5, with D possibly TRBD1 on 5 matching bases. The CDR3 sequence is 15 residues long. Germline-derived CDR1 and CDR2 are SGHTA and FQGNSA. Trimming removed 0 bases from V and 9 bases from J, with 15 bases in between. The CDR3 DNA reads TGTGCCAGCAGCTTAGCGGTGGCCTCCCAGGGGCCCCAGCATTTT. Its protein is CASSLAVASQGPQHF.

V gene TRBV10-3 combines with J gene TRBJ1-3; TRBD1 matches 7 bases. Per the germline V gene, CDR1 is ENHRY and CDR2 is SYGVKD. CDR3 size: 15 residues. V was pared by 10 bases and J by 0 bases, with 9 bases of the junction left unmatched. The CDR3, as DNA: TGTGCCACCGTTCAGGGGGATAACTCTGGAAACACCATATATTTT. Translation: CATVQGDNSGNTIYF.

This chain links TRBV7-7 with TRBJ2-7; 8 nucleotides align to TRBD1. This CDR3 region has 14 residues. Trimming cost V 5 bases and J 4 bases; bases outside gene matches: 7. Germline-derived CDR1 and CDR2 are SSHAT and FNYEAQ (reference sequence). CDR3 sequence (DNA): TGTGCCAGCAGCCCTGGTGGACAGGGTTACGAGCAGTACTTC. Residues: CASSPGGQGYEQYF.

The genes are TRBV9 and TRBJ2-2; D might be TRBD2 (6 bases). The CDR3 runs to 18 residues. V was shortened by 0 bases and J by 1 base, with 16 bases between the two germline ends. Germline values: CDR1 SGDLS, CDR2 YYNGEE. In DNA form, the CDR3 reads TGTGCCAGCAGCGTAGGGTTCCAGGGTAGCGGGAACACCGGGGAGCTGTTTTTT. Amino acid sequence: CASSVGFQGSGNTGELFF.

The J gene is TRBJ1-5, the V gene TRBV6-5; 7 nucleotides match TRBD1. The V and J ends lost 3 bases and 6 bases, in that order; junction bases with no gene match: 8. The CDR3 is 15 amino acids. CDR1 MNHEY and CDR2 SVGAGI come from the germline V gene. CDR3 region: CASSYGTDGGQPQHF. The CDR3, as DNA: TGTGCCAGCAGTTATGGGACAGACGGGGGTCAGCCCCAGCATTTT.

The chain employs TRBV7-8 and TRBJ2-3, with a weak D call TRBD1 (5 bases). This CDR3 has 14 residues. Trimming shortened V by 5 bases and J by 3 bases, and 12 bases separated the two germline ends. Germline CDR1 and CDR2: SGHVS and FQNEAQ. As DNA, the CDR3 is TGTGCCAGCAGCACTACAGGTTCAACAGATACGCAGTATTTT. Protein: CASSTTGSTDTQYF. Supplemented by reference TRBV7-8 and TRBJ2-3, the full variable domain reads GAGVSQSPRYKVAKRGQDVALRCDPISGHVSLFWYQQALGQGPEFLTYFQNEAQLDKSGLPSDRFFAERPEGSVSTLKIQRTQQEDSAVYLCASSTTGSTDTQYFGPGTRLTVL.

For the CDR3, the DNA is TGCGCCAGCAGCTTGAGTGGGGCCCGGGATGAAAAACTGTTTTTT. It specifies CASSLSGARDEKLFF. The genes are TRBV5-1 and TRBJ1-4, with D maybe TRBD1 (5 bases). Trimming left V 1 base short and J 6 bases short, with 13 bases between. The CDR3 contains 15 residues. Germline CDR1 is SGHRS and CDR2 is YFSETQ.

V usage is TRBV6-1 and J usage is TRBJ2-7, with D perhaps TRBD2 (6 bases). V lost 5 bases and J lost 11, with 13 bases in between. The germline V gene has CDR1 MNHNS and CDR2 SASEGT. CDR3 length: 11 amino acids. The CDR3 DNA is TGTGCCAGCAGTACCCGGGGGAGTAAGTACTTC. It translates to CASSTRGSKYF.

The chain uses TRBV7-9 and TRBJ2-2; no reliable D call. This CDR3 region has 15 residues. In germline, CDR1 is SEHNR, CDR2 FQNEAQ (reference sequence). Deletions cut 1 base from V and 3 bases from J, with 9 bases between. CDR3 in amino acids: CASSLEGIYTGELFF. In DNA, the CDR3 is TGTGCCAGCAGCTTAGAAGGGATTTACACCGGGGAGCTGTTTTTT.

This clone has only a few counts. The chain has TRBV4-3 and TRBJ1-3, with a weak D call TRBD1 (5 bases). Germline CDR1 is LGHNA and CDR2 is YSLEER. The ends were cut back, 4 bases at V and 4 bases at J, with 17 bases in the middle. The CDR3 spans 16 residues. The chain's CDR3 is CASSLNWDLGGNTIYF. CDR3 coding DNA: TGCGCCAGCAGCCTAAATTGGGACCTTGGGGGAAACACCATATATTTT.

A few counts support this clone. V and J are TRBV30 and TRBJ1-1; TRBD1 matches at 7 bases. V shed 3 bases and J 2 bases; nucleotides not matched to a gene: 9. From germline, CDR1 is GTSNPN and CDR2 SVGIG (reference sequence). The CDR3 extends over 15 amino acids. The CDR3 sequence: CAWRLPGQINTEAFF. The CDR3 region has the DNA TGTGCCTGGAGGCTTCCGGGACAGATTAACACTGAAGCTTTCTTT.

V gene TRBV19 combines with J gene TRBJ2-2, with 7 bases lining up with TRBD1. CDR3 length: 15 residues. The junction had 8 bases not matched to a gene; V was cut back by 4 bases and J by 6 bases. The germline V gene has CDR1 LNHDA and CDR2 SQIVND (reference sequence). For the CDR3, the DNA is TGTGCCAGTAGTACCGACAGGGTGGGTGCCGGGGAGCTGTTTTTT. This gives the protein CASSTDRVGAGELFF.

A note on this clone: A junction boundary mismatches the germline segment, possibly from a read error. This chain joins TRBV29-1 and TRBJ2-3, with D possibly TRBD1 on 8 matching bases. Germline V gives CDR1 SQVTM, CDR2 ANQGSEA. The CDR3 has 15 amino acids. The CDR3 is CSVEEGGTGTDTQYF. CDR3 nucleotide sequence: TGCAGCGTTGAAGAGGGGGGGACAGGCACCGATACGCAGTATTTT.

This rearrangement joins TRBV4-3 to TRBJ1-3; perhaps TRBD1 as D (5 bases). This CDR3 is 15 amino acids long. CDR1 is LGHNA, CDR2 YSLEER, per germline. Trimming left V 1 base short and J 0 bases short, with 7 bases between. The CDR3 region is CASSQGQGSGNTIYF. CDR3 DNA sequence: TGCGCCAGCAGCCAAGGCCAGGGCTCTGGAAACACCATATATTTT.